This T cell receptor beta chain comes out of a study of T cells after posttransplantation cyclophosphamide. Whole-study findings and limits: TRB clonality was highly associated with recipient CMV seropositivity and reactivation. Skin or GI-infiltrating T cells shared few TRB sequences with blood.

The CDR3 length is 12 residues. Trimming left V 6 bases short and J 11 bases short, with 13 bases between. Some clones are missing from TCRdb's copy, which holds only in-frame ones; the method was immunoSEQ multiplex PCR. This record lists roughly 32,000 clones, none seen once only, and the top ten clones contain around 5%. This clone was picked up many times. Its antigen is as yet unknown. The related graft donor's blood sample was taken on the day of bone marrow donation. This TCR was sampled from a woman aged 30 to 39 in good health and a related stem cell transplant donor. Material: PBMCs. The chain has TRBV12-3 or TRBV12-4 and TRBJ1-4; D possibly corresponds to TRBD1 (6 bases). Here the CDR3 DNA reads TGTGCCAGCAGCCCAGGGGTCGGGAAACTGTTTTTT. This encodes CASSPGVGKLFF.